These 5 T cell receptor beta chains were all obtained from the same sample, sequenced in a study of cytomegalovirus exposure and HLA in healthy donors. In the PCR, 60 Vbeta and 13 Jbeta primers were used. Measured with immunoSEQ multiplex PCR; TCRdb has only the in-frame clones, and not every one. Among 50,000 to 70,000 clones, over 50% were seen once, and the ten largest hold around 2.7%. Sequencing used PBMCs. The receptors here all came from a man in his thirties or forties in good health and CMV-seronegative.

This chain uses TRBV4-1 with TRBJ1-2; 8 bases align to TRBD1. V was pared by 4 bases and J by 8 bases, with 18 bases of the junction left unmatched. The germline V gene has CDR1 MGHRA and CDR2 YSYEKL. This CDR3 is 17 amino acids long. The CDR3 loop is CASSPEGRAPGGWGYTF. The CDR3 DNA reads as TGCGCCAGCAGCCCCGAGGGCCGGGCGCCAGGGGGCTGGGGCTACACCTTC.

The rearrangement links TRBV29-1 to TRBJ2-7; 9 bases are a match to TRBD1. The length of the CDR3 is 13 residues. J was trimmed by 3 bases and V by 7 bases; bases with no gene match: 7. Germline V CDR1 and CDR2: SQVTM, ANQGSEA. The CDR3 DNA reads TGCAGCGCTTTGACAGGGGGGAGCTACGAGCAGTACTTC. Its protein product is CSALTGGSYEQYF.

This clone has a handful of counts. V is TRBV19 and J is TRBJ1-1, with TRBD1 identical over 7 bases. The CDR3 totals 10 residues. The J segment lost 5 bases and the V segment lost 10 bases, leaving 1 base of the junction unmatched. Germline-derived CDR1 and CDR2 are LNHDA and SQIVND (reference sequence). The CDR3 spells CATGGTEAFF. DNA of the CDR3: TGTGCCACAGGGGGGACTGAAGCTTTCTTT.

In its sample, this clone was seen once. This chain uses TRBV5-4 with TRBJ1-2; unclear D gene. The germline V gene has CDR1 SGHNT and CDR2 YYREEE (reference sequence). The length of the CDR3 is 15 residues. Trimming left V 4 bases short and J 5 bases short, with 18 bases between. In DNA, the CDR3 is TGTGCCAGCAGCAGTGGCCTCGCCGGAGGGTATGGCTACACCTTC. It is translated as CASSSGLAGGYGYTF.

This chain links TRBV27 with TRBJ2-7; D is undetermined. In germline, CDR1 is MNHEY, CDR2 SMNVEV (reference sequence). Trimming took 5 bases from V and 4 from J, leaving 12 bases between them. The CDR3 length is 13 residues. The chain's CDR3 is CASSDTGRYEQYF. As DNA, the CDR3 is TGTGCCAGCAGTGACACCGGCAGGTACGAGCAGTACTTC.